What follows describes a single T cell receptor (beta chain). Its target is unknown. As for treatment: around 19 received Ad26.COV2.S at low or high dose, single or two shots; 5 received placebo; per-sample allocation not given. Day 63 after the first vaccine or placebo injection was the time point for sampling. Whoever gave the sample was an adult aged 18-55 years in Boston. This specimen belongs to a study of Ad26.COV2.S vaccination and SARS-CoV-2 variants. Overall study: The authors gave Ad26.COV2.S intramuscularly, either once or twice 56 days apart.

Clones were read by immunoSEQ multiplex PCR, and TCRdb kept only the in-frame ones, dropping some. The data show around 300,000 clones, 80% to 90% seen once. CDR1 LNHDA and CDR2 SQIVND come from the germline V gene (reference sequence). The junction had 10 bases not matched to a gene; V was cut back by 1 base and J by 10 bases. This CDR3 region has 15 residues. General observations from the study: Non-spike TCR breadth did not differ much between vaccine and placebo recipients. Considerable breadth of spike-specific CD8+ and CD4+ T cell responses has reportedly been documented following vaccination.

This receptor was obtained from a person aged 18-65 years who received the Ad26.COV2.S COVID-19 vaccine or a placebo. This chain uses TRBV19 with TRBJ2-1, with 7 positions matching TRBD2. The sequences come from peripheral blood, collected in a trial of Ad26.COV2.S vaccine versus placebo. Written as DNA, the CDR3 is TGTGCCAGTAGTATAGCACTAGCGAAGGGTTGGGAGCAGTTCTTC. Amino acids: CASSIALAKGWEQFF. The whole variable domain, filled in from reference TRBV19 and TRBJ2-1, reads DGGITQSPKYLFRKEGQNVTLSCEQNLNHDAMYWYRQDPGQGLRLIYYSQIVNDFQKGDIAEGYSVSREKKESFPLTVTSAQKNPTAFYLCASSIALAKGWEQFFGPGTRLTVL.